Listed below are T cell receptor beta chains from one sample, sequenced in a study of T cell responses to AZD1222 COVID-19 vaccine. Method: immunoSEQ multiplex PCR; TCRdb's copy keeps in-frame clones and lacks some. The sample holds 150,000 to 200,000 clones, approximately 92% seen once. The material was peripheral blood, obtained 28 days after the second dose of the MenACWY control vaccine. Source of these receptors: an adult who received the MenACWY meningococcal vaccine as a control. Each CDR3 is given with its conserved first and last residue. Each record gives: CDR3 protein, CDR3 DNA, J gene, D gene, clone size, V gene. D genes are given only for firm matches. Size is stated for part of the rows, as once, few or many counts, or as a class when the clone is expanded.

CATSEGGQDIRGYTF	TGTGCCACCAGTGAGGGGGGACAGGATATTCGAGGCTACACCTTC	TRBJ1-2	TRBD1	-	TRBV24-1
CASSEGTGELFF	TGTGCCAGCAGCGAGGGGACCGGGGAGCTGTTTTTT	TRBJ2-2	-	-	TRBV6-4
CASSLYRGSVYEQYF	TGTGCCAGCAGTTTATACAGGGGTTCCGTCTACGAGCAGTACTTC	TRBJ2-7	TRBD1	few	TRBV27
CASSGGGNTIYF	TGTGCCAGCTCGGGGGGGGGAAACACCATATATTTT	TRBJ1-3	-	-	TRBV27
CASSQGPGMNTEAFF	TGTGCCAGCAGCCAAGGACCAGGGATGAACACTGAAGCTTTCTTT	TRBJ1-1	-	-	TRBV5-4
CSGRLADTQYF	TGCAGCGGAAGACTAGCAGATACGCAGTATTTT	TRBJ2-3	-	-	TRBV29-1
CASSLETGYEQYF	TGTGCCAGCAGTTTAGAGACAGGGTACGAGCAGTACTTC	TRBJ2-7	TRBD1	-	TRBV27
CASSSAGEYNEQFF	TGTGCCAGCAGCTCTGCGGGGGAGTACAATGAGCAGTTCTTC	TRBJ2-1	TRBD2	once	TRBV7-8
CASSEGRSGEKLFF	TGTGCCAGCAGTGAGGGACGGTCGGGAGAAAAACTGTTTTTT	TRBJ1-4	-	-	TRBV27
CAISGAGGNTGELFF	TGTGCCATCAGTGGCGCAGGGGGCAACACCGGGGAGCTGTTTTTT	TRBJ2-2	TRBD1	-	TRBV10-3
CASSHDLNSPLHF	TGTGCCAGCAGCCACGACCTTAATTCACCCCTCCACTTT	TRBJ1-6	-	-	TRBV3-1/TRBV3-2
CASSPVGTAQYGYTF	TGTGCCAGCAGCCCCGTTGGGACAGCTCAGTATGGCTACACCTTC	TRBJ1-2	TRBD1	-	TRBV7-8
CASTPWASGYEQYF	TGTGCCAGCACTCCCTGGGCTAGCGGCTACGAGCAGTACTTC	TRBJ2-7	TRBD2	-	TRBV5-6
CASSLALVGSAGNYGYTF	TGTGCCAGCAGCTTAGCGCTGGTTGGGTCCGCCGGAAACTATGGCTACACCTTC	TRBJ1-2	-	once	TRBV11-1
CASRQAGGYGYTF	TGTGCCAGCAGACAGGCGGGGGGCTATGGCTACACCTTC	TRBJ1-2	-	-	TRBV7-2
CATSDVRVGYTF	TGTGCCACCAGTGATGTTAGGGTTGGCTACACCTTC	TRBJ1-2	-	-	TRBV24-1
CASSEDRHNYGYTF	TGTGCCAGCAGTGAAGACCGTCATAACTATGGCTACACCTTC	TRBJ1-2	-	-	TRBV25-1
CASSQEDGRRAF	TGCGCCAGCAGCCAAGAGGATGGCCGCCGGGCCTTT	TRBJ1-1	-	-	TRBV4-1
CASSLGFERLGPNSPLHF	TGTGCCAGCAGCTTAGGTTTCGAGAGACTGGGCCCCAATTCACCCCTCCACTTT	TRBJ1-6	-	-	TRBV7-8
CASRHLTGPGSGYTF	TGTGCCAGCAGGCATTTGACAGGGCCCGGATCGGGCTACACCTTC	TRBJ1-2	TRBD1	few	TRBV11-2
CASSPLAGSSYEQYF	TGTGCCAGCAGCCCTCTAGCGGGAAGCTCCTACGAGCAGTACTTC	TRBJ2-7	TRBD2	-	TRBV7-8
CASRPTGGAGNSPLHF	TGTGCCAGCAGACCGACAGGGGGCGCGGGCAATTCACCCCTCCACTTT	TRBJ1-6	TRBD1	-	TRBV28
CASSIRDRGDYGYTF	TGTGCCAGTAGTATCCGGGACAGGGGGGACTATGGCTACACCTTC	TRBJ1-2	TRBD1	-	TRBV19